The 27 T cell receptor beta chains reported below all come from one sample, sequenced in a study of T cell repertoires in cytomegalovirus infection. One entry per CDR3 protein, called by TCRdb with MiXCR from the reads. Among roughly 230,000 distinct CDR3 sequences listed, approximately 13% were seen once. The source material was PBMCs. The receptors were sampled from a human donor in good health (CMV status not recorded). Some clones in this sample may be carry-over from other donors' samples.

This clonotype was detected many times. The chain joins TRBV7-2 to TRBJ1-6, with 8 nucleotides matching TRBD1. With 6 bases clipped from V and 9 bases from J, the junction kept 10 bases outside the gene matches. The V gene's germline CDR1 is SGHTA and CDR2 FQGNSA. The CDR3 length is 15 residues. The CDR3 DNA sequence: TGTGCCAGCAGGACCACGGCAGGGGGCATTTCACCCCTCCACTTT. Its translation: CASRTTAGGISPLHF.

This clonotype was observed at least ten times. The chain uses TRBV6-2 or TRBV6-3 and TRBJ2-2; D is perhaps TRBD2 (5 bases). Trimming removed 3 bases from V and 4 bases from J, with 12 bases in between. CDR3 length: 15 amino acids. From germline, CDR1 is MNHEY and CDR2 SVGEGT. The CDR3 protein is CASSYSVIPTGELFF. CDR3 bases: TGTGCCAGCAGTTATAGCGTTATCCCCACCGGGGAGCTGTTTTTT.

There are many counts of this clonotype. The chain has TRBV6-5 and TRBJ1-3, with D unresolved. Germline CDR1 MNHEY, CDR2 SVGAGI. The CDR3 runs 14 residues. V was clipped by 7 bases and J by 7 bases, with 17 bases between them. CDR3 amino acids: CASKTWEMTNTIYF. CDR3 in DNA: TGTGCCAGCAAAACATGGGAGATGACGAACACCATATATTTT.

This chain uses TRBV11-3 with TRBJ2-2; tentative D call: TRBD1 (6 bases). Germline V gene sequence: CDR1 SGHNT, CDR2 YENEEA. The germline V and J ends were trimmed by 3 bases and 3 bases, with 11 bases remaining between them. The CDR3 consists of 15 residues. This CDR3 is CASSFLGADTGELFF. CDR3 nucleotide sequence: TGTGCCAGCAGCTTTTTGGGGGCGGACACCGGGGAGCTGTTTTTT. Together with reference TRBV11-3 and TRBJ2-2, the CDR3 gives the full variable domain: EAGVVQSPRYKIIEKKQPVAFWCNPISGHNTLYWYLQNLGQGPELLIRYENEEAVDDSQLPKDRFSAERLKGVDSTLKIQPAELGDSAVYLCASSFLGADTGELFFGEGSRLTVL.

This chain connects TRBV9 to TRBJ1-5, with D possibly matching TRBD1 (5 bases). The CDR3 loop spans 14 amino acids. Germline CDR1 and CDR2: SGDLS and YYNGEE. V gave up 2 bases and J gave up 3 bases, with 9 bases separating them. This CDR3 reads CASSVGGNNQPQHF. DNA for the CDR3: TGTGCCAGCAGCGTTGGGGGTAACAATCAGCCCCAGCATTTT.

This clonotype was observed many times. V gene TRBV7-2 combines with J gene TRBJ2-1; weak D call: TRBD2 (5 bases). Trimming pared 4 bases from V and 2 bases from J, leaving 12 bases between. The CDR3 contains 15 residues. Germline V lookup: CDR1 SGHTA, CDR2 FQGNSA. The CDR3 sequence is CASSSELGAYNEQFF. CDR3 nucleotides: TGTGCCAGCAGCTCAGAACTAGGTGCCTACAATGAGCAGTTCTTC.

This clonotype showed up just a few times. The chain uses TRBV20-1 and TRBJ1-6, with D unresolved. The V gene lost 1 base and the J gene lost 0 bases, with 7 bases spanning the gap. The germline gives CDR1 DFQATT, CDR2 SNEGSKA (reference sequence). The CDR3 is 15 residues long. CDR3 sequence reads: CSARVGSSYNSPLHF. The CDR3, as DNA: TGCAGTGCTAGAGTAGGGAGCTCCTATAATTCACCCCTCCACTTT.

This clonotype has a count of ten or more. This sequence joins TRBV7-2 and TRBJ1-6, with a weak D call TRBD1 (6 bases). V was cut by 5 bases and J by 8 bases, with 10 bases left in between. Germline-derived CDR1 and CDR2 are SGHTA and FQGNSA. This CDR3 spans 13 amino acids. In nucleotides, the CDR3 is TGTGCCAGCAGCCCGGGGGGCGATTCACCCCTCCACTTT. It yields the protein CASSPGGDSPLHF.

This clonotype was detected many times. The chain recombines TRBV25-1 with TRBJ1-2; D is uncertain. The V gene's germline CDR1 is MGHDK and CDR2 SYGVNS. The V end lost 4 bases, the J end lost 6 bases, and 12 bases lay between the germline ends. CDR3 length equals 13 residues. Here the CDR3 DNA reads TGTGCCAGCAGTGCTTGGGGAGGGAATGGCTACACCTTC. It translates to CASSAWGGNGYTF.

The chain employs TRBV4-1 and TRBJ2-1; TRBD1 or TRBD2 may be the D gene (5 bases each). V gave up 1 base and J gave up 8 bases, with 15 bases separating them. CDR1 is MGHRA and CDR2 is YSYEKL in the germline V gene. The CDR3 totals 15 residues. The CDR3 DNA reads TGCGCCAGCAGCCAAGGGTGGGACCCGGGGCATGAGCAGTTCTTC. It is translated as CASSQGWDPGHEQFF.

In its sample, this clonotype was seen many times. This chain uses TRBV7-9 with TRBJ2-4; D is unresolved. The length of the CDR3 is 11 residues. The germline V gene has CDR1 SEHNR and CDR2 FQNEAQ (reference sequence). V was cut by 3 bases and J by 5 bases, with 2 bases left in between. DNA for the CDR3: TGTGCCAGCAGCTTCCAAAACATTCAGTACTTC. Amino acid sequence: CASSFQNIQYF.

Ten or more counts support this clonotype. This chain uses TRBV12-5 with TRBJ1-1, with D tentatively TRBD1 (6 bases). The CDR3 extends over 13 amino acids. Germline lookup yields CDR1 LGHNT and CDR2 FRNRAP. The V and J ends lost 7 bases and 0 bases respectively, with 9 bases between them. The CDR3 DNA reads as TGTGCTAGTGAGGGGGGATTGAACACTGAAGCTTTCTTT. Its protein is CASEGGLNTEAFF.

This clonotype was seen many times. The V gene is TRBV12-3 or TRBV12-4, the J gene TRBJ1-1, with D possibly being TRBD1 (5 bases). Trimming cost V 6 bases and J 8 bases, with 19 bases left between them. The CDR3 runs to 14 residues. CDR3 bases: TGTGCCAGCAGGACCTATCGTAGGGAGGGGGAAGCTTTCTTT. This gives the protein CASRTYRREGEAFF.

This clonotype has more than one count but fewer than ten. The chain is built from TRBV19 and TRBJ1-6, with D tentatively TRBD1 (5 bases). The CDR3 totals 17 residues. Trimming took 5 bases from V and 0 from J, leaving 14 bases between them. Germline V gives CDR1 LNHDA, CDR2 SQIVND (reference sequence). This chain's CDR3 is CASSPGRSSSYNSPLHF. CDR3 DNA sequence: TGTGCCAGTAGTCCGGGACGGTCGAGCTCCTATAATTCACCCCTCCACTTT.

The chain employs TRBV23-1 and TRBJ2-1, with TRBD2 matching 8 bases. TRBV23-1 falls under the ORF class, with uncertain function. The CDR3 has 19 residues. The junction had 18 bases not matched to a gene; V was cut back by 3 bases and J by 5 bases. CDR3 loop: CASSHGRSGTCLWDNEQFF. For the CDR3, the DNA is TGCGCCAGCAGTCACGGCCGTAGCGGGACCTGCCTCTGGGACAATGAGCAGTTCTTC.

The rearrangement links TRBV7-8 to TRBJ1-5; D is unclear. Per the germline V gene, CDR1 is SGHVS and CDR2 is FQNEAQ. Trimming cost V 1 base and J 0 bases, with 7 bases left between them. The CDR3 is 15 residues long. As DNA, the CDR3 is TGTGCCAGCAGCTTAGACGGCAATAGCAATCAGCCCCAGCATTTT. Its protein product is CASSLDGNSNQPQHF.

This clonotype was counted at least ten times. This sequence joins TRBV19 and TRBJ1-1; a weak D match, TRBD1 (6 bases). V lost 5 bases, J lost 3 bases, and 13 bases lay in between. Germline V gives CDR1 LNHDA, CDR2 SQIVND (reference sequence). This CDR3 spans 14 amino acids. The CDR3 nucleotides read TGTGCCAGTAGTCCTCGGGGGGCTTACACTGAAGCTTTCTTT. Translation gives CASSPRGAYTEAFF.

This clonotype was observed a few times. V is TRBV28 and J is TRBJ1-2, with a weak D call TRBD1 (5 bases). V lost 6 bases and J 8 bases, leaving 13 bases between the germline ends. From germline, CDR1 is MDHEN and CDR2 SYDVKM. CDR3 length: 12 amino acids. The CDR3 DNA follows: TGTGCCAGCAGACCGGGACCCAGGGGCTACACCTTC. Protein product: CASRPGPRGYTF.

The sample holds many counts of this clonotype. The chain joins TRBV6-5 to TRBJ1-2; D may be TRBD1 (6 bases). The CDR3 totals 15 residues. Germline CDR1 is MNHEY and CDR2 is SVGAGI. V was cut by 0 bases and J by 6 bases, with 14 bases left in between. The CDR3 is CASSYSNFRGNGYTF. CDR3 nucleotides: TGTGCCAGCAGTTACTCGAATTTCAGGGGCAATGGCTACACCTTC.

V gene TRBV19 combines with J gene TRBJ2-3; TRBD2 matches 10 bases. Germline V gene sequence: CDR1 LNHDA, CDR2 SQIVND (reference sequence). V gave up 5 bases and J gave up 1 base; unmatched junction bases: 6. The CDR3 loop spans 16 amino acids. CDR3 bases: TGTGCCAGTAGTTCCCGGACTAGCGGCCGCACAGATACGCAGTATTTT. Translated, it gives CASSSRTSGRTDTQYF.

The sample holds a few counts of this clonotype. The gene calls are TRBV6-2 or TRBV6-3 and TRBJ1-1; D ambiguous. V was clipped by 5 bases and J by 8 bases, with 12 bases between them. Germline values: CDR1 MNHEY, CDR2 SVGEGT. The CDR3 is made up of 12 amino acids. The CDR3 bases are TGTGCCAGCAGTCATCCGTCGAACGAAGCTTTCTTT. Translation: CASSHPSNEAFF.

About this clonotype: A much larger clone lies one base from this, so it may be a read error. The chain links TRBV2 to TRBJ2-2, with 11 bases aligning to TRBD2. The CDR3 consists of 18 residues. Germline CDR1 and CDR2: SNHLY and FYNNEI. J was trimmed by 0 bases and V by 9 bases; bases with no gene match: 12. CDR3 in amino acids: CASRGLAVWGTNTGELFF. The CDR3 region has the DNA TGTGCCAGTCGGGGACTAGCGGTGTGGGGGACGAACACCGGGGAGCTGTTTTTT.

This clonotype was picked up a small number of times. The chain is built from TRBV5-6 and TRBJ2-5, with D perhaps matching TRBD1 (6 bases). The germline V gene has CDR1 SGHDT and CDR2 YYEEEE. The CDR3 totals 16 residues. With 5 bases removed from V and 1 base from J, the gap between germline ends came to 18 bases. The CDR3: CASSGSQGLFQETQYF. In DNA form, the CDR3 reads TGTGCCAGCAGTGGGAGCCAGGGGCTTTTCCAAGAGACCCAGTACTTC.

This clonotype was recorded many times. The chain has TRBV7-2 and TRBJ1-4; 11 bases match TRBD1. After removal of 2 bases from V and 8 bases from J, the junction contained 4 bases not matched to a gene. From germline, CDR1 is SGHTA and CDR2 FQGNSA. The CDR3 has 15 amino acids. DNA of the CDR3: TGTGCCAGCAGCTTACGGGGACAGGGGGGGGAAAAACTGTTTTTT. This translates into CASSLRGQGGEKLFF.

The CDR3 DNA is TGTGCCAGCCGGCGGGAGTCCCATGAGCAGTTCTTC. The encoded protein is CASRRESHEQFF. This sequence joins TRBV12-3 or TRBV12-4 and TRBJ2-1, with 7 bases matching TRBD2. This CDR3 comprises 12 residues. V shed 8 bases, J shed 8 bases, and the junction held 6 bases outside the gene matches.

This clonotype was picked up many times. The V gene is TRBV7-3, the J gene TRBJ2-2; D call uncertain. Germline lookup yields CDR1 SGHTA and CDR2 FQGTGA. This CDR3 has 15 amino acids. V was shortened by 2 bases and J by 1 base, with 8 bases between the two germline ends. The CDR3: CASSLGLMNTGELFF. CDR3 nucleotide sequence: TGTGCCAGCAGCTTAGGTCTCATGAACACCGGGGAGCTGTTTTTT.

This clonotype appeared many times. V usage is TRBV7-2 and J usage is TRBJ2-5; D ambiguous. V was trimmed by 5 bases and J by 5 bases, leaving 9 bases between them. Germline CDR1 and CDR2: SGHTA and FQGNSA. The CDR3 length is 12 residues. The CDR3: CASSPVWETQYF. CDR3 in DNA: TGTGCCAGCAGCCCGGTATGGGAGACCCAGTACTTC.